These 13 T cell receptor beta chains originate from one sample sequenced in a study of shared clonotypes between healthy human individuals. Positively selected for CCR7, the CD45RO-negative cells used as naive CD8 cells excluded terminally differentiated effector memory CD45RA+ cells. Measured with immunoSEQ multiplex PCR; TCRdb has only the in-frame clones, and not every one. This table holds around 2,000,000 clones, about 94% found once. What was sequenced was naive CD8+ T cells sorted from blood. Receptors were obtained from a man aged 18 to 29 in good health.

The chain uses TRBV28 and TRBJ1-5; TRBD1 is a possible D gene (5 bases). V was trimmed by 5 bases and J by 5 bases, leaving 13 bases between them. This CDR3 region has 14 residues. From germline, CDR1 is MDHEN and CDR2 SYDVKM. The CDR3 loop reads CASSPGLGHQPQHF. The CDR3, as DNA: TGTGCCAGCAGTCCTGGGTTGGGGCATCAGCCCCAGCATTTT.

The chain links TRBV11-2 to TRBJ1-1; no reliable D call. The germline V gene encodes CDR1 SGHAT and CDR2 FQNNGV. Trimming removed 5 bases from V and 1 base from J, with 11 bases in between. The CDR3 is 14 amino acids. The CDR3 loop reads CASSPYDGNTEAFF. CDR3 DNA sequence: TGTGCCAGCAGCCCCTACGACGGGAACACTGAAGCTTTCTTT.

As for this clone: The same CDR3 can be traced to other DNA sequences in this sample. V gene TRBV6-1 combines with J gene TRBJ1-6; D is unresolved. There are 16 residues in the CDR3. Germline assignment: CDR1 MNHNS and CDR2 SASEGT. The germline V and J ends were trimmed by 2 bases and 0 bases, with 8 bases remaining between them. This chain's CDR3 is CASSETTSSYNSPLHF. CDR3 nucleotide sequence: TGTGCCAGCAGTGAAACTACGAGCTCCTATAATTCACCCCTCCACTTT.

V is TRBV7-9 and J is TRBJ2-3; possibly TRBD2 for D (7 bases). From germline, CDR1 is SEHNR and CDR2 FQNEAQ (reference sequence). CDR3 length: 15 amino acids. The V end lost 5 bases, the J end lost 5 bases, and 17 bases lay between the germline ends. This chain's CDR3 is CASSPRGGALDTQYF. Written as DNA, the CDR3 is TGTGCCAGCAGCCCTCGAGGGGGGGCCTTAGATACGCAGTATTTT. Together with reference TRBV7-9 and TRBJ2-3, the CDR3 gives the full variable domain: DTGVSQNPRHKITKRGQNVTFRCDPISEHNRLYWYRQTLGQGPEFLTYFQNEAQLEKSRLLSDRFSAERPKGSFSTLEIQRTEQGDSAMYLCASSPRGGALDTQYFGPGTRLTVL.

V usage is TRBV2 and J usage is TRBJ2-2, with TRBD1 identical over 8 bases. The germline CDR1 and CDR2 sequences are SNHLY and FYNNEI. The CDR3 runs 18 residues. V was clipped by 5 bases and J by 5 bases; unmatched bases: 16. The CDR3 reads CASSTIQNRDRRTGELFF. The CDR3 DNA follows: TGTGCCAGCAGTACGATCCAAAACCGGGACAGGCGGACCGGGGAGCTGTTTTTT.

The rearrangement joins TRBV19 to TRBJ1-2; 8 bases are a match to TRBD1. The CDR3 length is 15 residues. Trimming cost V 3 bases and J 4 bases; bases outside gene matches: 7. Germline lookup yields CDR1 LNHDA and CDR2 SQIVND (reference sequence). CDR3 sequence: CASSIRGLDVYGYTF. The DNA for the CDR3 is TGTGCCAGTAGTATCAGGGGGCTCGACGTCTATGGCTACACCTTC.

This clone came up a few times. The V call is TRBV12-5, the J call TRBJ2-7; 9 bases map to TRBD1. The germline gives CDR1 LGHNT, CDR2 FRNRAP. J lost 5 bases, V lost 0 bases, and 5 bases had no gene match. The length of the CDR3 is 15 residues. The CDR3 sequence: CASGLVKGQGNEQYF. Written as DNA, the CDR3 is TGTGCTAGTGGTTTGGTAAAGGGACAGGGAAACGAGCAGTACTTC.

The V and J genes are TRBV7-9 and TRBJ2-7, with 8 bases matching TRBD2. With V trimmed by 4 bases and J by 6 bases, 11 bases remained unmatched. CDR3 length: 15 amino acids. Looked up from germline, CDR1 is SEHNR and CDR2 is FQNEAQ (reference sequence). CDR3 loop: CASSSPRGAQSEQYF. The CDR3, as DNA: TGTGCCAGCAGCTCACCGCGGGGGGCGCAGAGCGAGCAGTACTTC.

The CDR3: CASSQVGLVGEQYF. The CDR3 DNA reads as TGTGCCAGCAGCCAGGTAGGGCTAGTTGGCGAGCAGTACTTC. The rearrangement uses TRBV14 and TRBJ2-7; D is ambiguous. The CDR3 totals 14 residues. The V and J ends lost 3 bases and 6 bases respectively, with 15 bases between them. CDR1 is SGHDN, CDR2 FVKESK, per germline.

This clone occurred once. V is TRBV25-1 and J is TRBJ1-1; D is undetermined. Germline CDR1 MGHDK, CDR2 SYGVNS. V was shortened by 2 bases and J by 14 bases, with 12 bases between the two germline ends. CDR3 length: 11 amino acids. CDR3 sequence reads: CASSEGLGTFF. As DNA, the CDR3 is TGTGCCAGCAGTGAAGGTCTCGGAACCTTCTTT.

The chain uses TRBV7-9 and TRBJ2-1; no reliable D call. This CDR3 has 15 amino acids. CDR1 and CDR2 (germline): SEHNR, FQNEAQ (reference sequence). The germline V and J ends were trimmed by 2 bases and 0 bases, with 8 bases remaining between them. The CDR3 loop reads CASSLNPVSYNEQFF. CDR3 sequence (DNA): TGTGCCAGCAGCTTAAATCCGGTCTCCTACAATGAGCAGTTCTTC.

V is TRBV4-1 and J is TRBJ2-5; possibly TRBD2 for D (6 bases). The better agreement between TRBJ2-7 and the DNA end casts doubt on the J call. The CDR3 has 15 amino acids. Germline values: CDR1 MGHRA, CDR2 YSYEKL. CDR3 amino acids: CASSQVFGSSYEQYF. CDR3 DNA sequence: TGCGCCAGCAGCCAAGTTTTCGGGAGCTCCTACGAGCAGTACTTC.

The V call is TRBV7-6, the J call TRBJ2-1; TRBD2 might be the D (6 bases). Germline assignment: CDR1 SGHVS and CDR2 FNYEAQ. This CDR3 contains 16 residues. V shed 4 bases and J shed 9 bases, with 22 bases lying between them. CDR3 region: CASSSMTSAEAGEQFF. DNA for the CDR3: TGTGCCAGCAGCTCAATGACTAGTGCAGAGGCGGGTGAGCAGTTCTTC.